This entry features one T cell receptor (beta chain) sequence. The antigen is unknown. The data are from a study of radiation and T cells in renal cell carcinoma. Study at large: Nephrectomy followed 15 Gy stereotactic body radiation by 4 weeks. General study findings and limits: No pretreatment tumor biopsies were available for baseline clonotypes.

Clones were read by immunoSEQ multiplex PCR, and TCRdb kept only the in-frame ones, dropping some. The repertoire holds roughly 150,000 clones, roughly 86% seen once, with approximately 12% in the top ten. This CDR3 is built from 15 residues. V gave up 5 bases and J gave up 3 bases, with 14 bases separating them. Germline-derived CDR1 and CDR2 are SEHNR and FQNEAQ (reference sequence). As for time point: blood 2 weeks post-SBRT. Documented treatment: 15 Gy SBRT to primary tumor, nephrectomy 4 weeks later. The patient's renal cell carcinoma had clear cell pathology. The chain uses TRBV7-9 and TRBJ1-5; tentative D call: TRBD1 (6 bases). Sequences were derived from blood, sampled from a patient whose treatment included radiotherapy and nephrectomy. This receptor was taken from a woman aged 50 to 60 with renal cell carcinoma. The DNA for the CDR3 is TGTGCCAGCAGCCCCGCGGGGGGCCTCAATCAGCCCCAGCATTTT. This translates into CASSPAGGLNQPQHF.